This T cell receptor beta chain derives from a study of cytomegalovirus exposure and HLA in healthy donors. Study as a whole: Some 180 million T cells yielded around 120 million unique TCR beta sequences in earlier analysis. The study, taken as a whole, reports: Several V segments, TRBV6-2 and TRBV6-3 among them, could not be told apart and were dropped. It was 164 TCR beta chains that were listed as cytomegalovirus-associated.

PCR used 60 Vbeta primers and 13 Jbeta primers. Data came from immunoSEQ multiplex PCR; TCRdb stores just in-frame clones and leaves some out. The data contain roughly 100,000 clones, approximately 64% of them singletons. All the people who gave samples were healthy bone marrow donors. Germline CDR1 reads SNHLY; CDR2 reads FYNNEI. The CDR3 is made up of 15 amino acids. Between the trimmed V and J ends, which lost 6 bases and 0 bases, there was a span of 14 bases. Points on this clone: The antigen remains unidentified.

The TCR originated in a human donor in good health. The sequencing input was PBMCs. The chain has TRBV2 and TRBJ1-1; weak D call: TRBD1 (6 bases). The CDR3 region is CASREWGGLNTEAFF. CDR3 bases: TGTGCCAGCAGAGAATGGGGGGGGCTGAACACTGAAGCTTTCTTT.